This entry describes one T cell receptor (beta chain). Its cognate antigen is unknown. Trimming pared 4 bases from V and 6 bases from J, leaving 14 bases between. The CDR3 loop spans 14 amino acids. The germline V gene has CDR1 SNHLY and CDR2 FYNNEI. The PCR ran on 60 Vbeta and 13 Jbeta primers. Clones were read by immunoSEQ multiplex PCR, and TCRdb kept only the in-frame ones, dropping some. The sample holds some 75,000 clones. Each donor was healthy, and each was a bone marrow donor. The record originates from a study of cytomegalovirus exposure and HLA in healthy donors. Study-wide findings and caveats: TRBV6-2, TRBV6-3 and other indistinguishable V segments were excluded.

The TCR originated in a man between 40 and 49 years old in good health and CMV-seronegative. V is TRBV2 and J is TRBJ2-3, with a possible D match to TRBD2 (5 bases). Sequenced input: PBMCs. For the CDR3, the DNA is TGTGCCAGCAGTGGGAGGCAGGCTCGCGATACGCAGTATTTT. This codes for CASSGRQARDTQYF.